These T cell receptor beta chains were read from a single sample in a study of blood T cell repertoires in COVID-19. Clones were sequenced by immunoSEQ multiplex PCR, and TCRdb holds only the in-frame ones, with some missing. The sample includes 70,000 to 85,000 clones, around four fifths of them seen just once. Sequencing was done on a sample of peripheral blood. The receptors shown here come from a man older than 75 with active or convalescent COVID-19. The CDR3 runs from the conserved cysteine through the conserved F or W. D genes are given only for firm matches. The size of a clone is reported for some rows only, either as once, few or many, or as a class for expanded clones.

d_call | clone_size | j_call | v_call | cdr3_aa | cdr3_nt
NA | NA | TRBJ1-6 | TRBV6-5 | CASSRKQEPNSPLHF | TGTGCCAGCAGCCGAAAACAGGAGCCAAATTCACCCCTCCACTTT
NA | NA | TRBJ1-1 | TRBV12-3/TRBV12-4 | CASSRLRNTEAFF | TGTGCCAGCAGCAGACTGAGGAACACTGAAGCTTTCTTT
TRBD1 | NA | TRBJ2-7 | TRBV7-6 | CASSLAAGAGTGGVYEQYF | TGTGCCAGCAGCTTAGCGGCGGGGGCCGGGACAGGGGGTGTGTACGAGCAGTACTTC
NA | once | TRBJ2-2 | TRBV5-1 | CASSLVGQGGNGELFF | TGCGCCAGCAGCTTGGTTGGCCAGGGGGGAAACGGGGAGCTGTTTTTT
TRBD1 | once | TRBJ1-2 | TRBV28 | CASSRHRGGGGYTF | TGTGCCAGCAGCCGCCACAGGGGAGGCGGTGGCTACACCTTC
TRBD2 | few | TRBJ2-2 | TRBV11-2 | CASRASGGATGELFF | TGTGCCAGCAGGGCTAGCGGGGGGGCCACCGGGGAGCTGTTTTTT
NA | NA | TRBJ2-7 | TRBV18 | CASSPSGSLVFEQYF | TGTGCCAGCTCACCGTCGGGATCTCTCGTGTTCGAGCAGTACTTC
TRBD1 | NA | TRBJ1-2 | TRBV28 | CASSVIDRESGYTF | TGTGCCAGCAGTGTCATAGACAGGGAGAGTGGCTACACCTTC
TRBD1 | NA | TRBJ1-4 | TRBV19 | CASSLGTGEEKLFF | TGTGCCAGTAGTCTGGGGACAGGGGAAGAAAAACTGTTTTTT
TRBD2 | NA | TRBJ2-3 | TRBV5-5 | CASSFSILAGTDTQYF | TGTGCCAGCAGCTTTTCCATACTAGCGGGCACAGATACGCAGTATTTT
NA | NA | TRBJ2-3 | TRBV6-1 | CASSEASEGTDTQYF | TGTGCCAGCAGTGAAGCTTCTGAGGGCACAGATACGCAGTATTTT
NA | once | TRBJ2-1 | TRBV7-2 | CASSLWFSEGGDEQFF | TGTGCCAGCAGCTTATGGTTTAGCGAGGGGGGGGATGAGCAGTTCTTC
NA | NA | TRBJ1-2 | TRBV5-5 | CASSPKGGWTLRGYTF | TGTGCCAGCAGCCCCAAAGGTGGCTGGACACTCCGAGGCTACACCTTC
TRBD1 | NA | TRBJ1-2 | TRBV2 | CASTREGTVGNYGYTF | TGTGCCAGCACCCGAGAGGGGACAGTGGGTAACTATGGCTACACCTTC
NA | NA | TRBJ2-2 | TRBV28 | CASNYIGVTGELFF | TGTGCCAGCAATTATATAGGGGTCACCGGGGAGCTGTTTTTT
TRBD1 | NA | TRBJ2-2 | TRBV10-3 | CAIKPTGDKGELFF | TGTGCCATCAAACCGACAGGGGACAAGGGGGAGCTGTTTTTT
NA | NA | TRBJ2-3 | TRBV5-5 | CASSSPGSSSTDTQYF | TGTGCCAGCAGTAGCCCGGGTAGTTCTAGCACAGATACGCAGTATTTT
TRBD1 | NA | TRBJ2-4 | TRBV7-9 | CASSWTGGDIQYF | TGTGCCAGCAGCTGGACAGGGGGGGACATTCAGTACTTC
TRBD1 | NA | TRBJ1-2 | TRBV2 | CASSVGQGADGYTF | TGTGCCAGCAGTGTCGGACAGGGGGCGGATGGCTACACCTTC